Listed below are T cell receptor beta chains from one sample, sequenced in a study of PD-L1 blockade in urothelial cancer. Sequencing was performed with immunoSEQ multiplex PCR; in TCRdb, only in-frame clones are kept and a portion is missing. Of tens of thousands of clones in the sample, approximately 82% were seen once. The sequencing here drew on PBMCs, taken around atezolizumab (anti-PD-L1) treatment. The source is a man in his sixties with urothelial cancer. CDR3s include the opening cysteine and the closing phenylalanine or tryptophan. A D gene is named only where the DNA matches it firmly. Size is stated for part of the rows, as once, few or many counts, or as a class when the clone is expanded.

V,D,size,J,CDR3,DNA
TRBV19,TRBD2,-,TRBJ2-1,CASTPSGILNNEQFF,TGTGCCAGTACCCCTAGCGGAATACTAAACAATGAGCAGTTCTTC
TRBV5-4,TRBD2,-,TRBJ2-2,CASSSREGAGELFF,TGTGCCAGCAGCTCGCGGGAGGGGGCCGGGGAGCTGTTTTTT
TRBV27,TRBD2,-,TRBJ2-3,CASSRLAGGPGTQYF,TGTGCCAGCAGCAGACTAGCGGGGGGGCCGGGTACGCAGTATTTT
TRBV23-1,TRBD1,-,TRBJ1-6,CASSQSGFWDTGGLSRNSPLHF,TGCGCCAGCAGTCAATCTGGATTTTGGGATACAGGGGGCCTTTCGAGAAATTCACCCCTCCACTTT
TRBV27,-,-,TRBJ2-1,CASSLSGGGRYNEQFF,TGTGCCAGCAGTTTATCAGGGGGGGGACGGTACAATGAGCAGTTCTTC
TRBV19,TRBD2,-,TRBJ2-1,CASRGTGTRGEQFF,TGTGCCAGTAGGGGAACCGGGACTAGGGGTGAGCAGTTCTTC
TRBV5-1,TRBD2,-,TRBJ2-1,CASSLNRAGGPYNEQFF,TGCGCCAGCAGCTTGAACCGGGCGGGGGGACCTTACAATGAGCAGTTCTTC
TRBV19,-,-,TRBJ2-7,CASSIDRPGTPSYEQYF,TGTGCCAGTAGTATAGATCGCCCCGGGACACCATCCTACGAGCAGTACTTC
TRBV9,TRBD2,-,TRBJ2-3,CASSPAAGGTATDTQYF,TGTGCCAGCAGCCCCGCAGCGGGGGGGACAGCCACAGATACGCAGTATTTT
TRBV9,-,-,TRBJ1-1,CASSASMGAGSAFF,TGTGCCAGCAGCGCCTCTATGGGGGCAGGGTCGGCTTTCTTT
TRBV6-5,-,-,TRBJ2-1,CASSRESEQFF,TGTGCCAGCAGCCGGGAGTCGGAGCAGTTCTTC
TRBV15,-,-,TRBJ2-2,CATSRRRDRLNTGELFF,TGTGCCACCAGCAGGAGGAGGGACAGACTGAACACCGGGGAGCTGTTTTTT
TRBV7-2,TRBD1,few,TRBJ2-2,CASSLRGGSGELFF,TGTGCCAGCAGCTTACGAGGGGGCAGCGGGGAGCTGTTTTTT
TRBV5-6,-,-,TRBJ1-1,CASSPQTANLGTEAFF,TGTGCCAGCAGCCCCCAGACAGCGAATCTGGGCACTGAAGCTTTCTTT
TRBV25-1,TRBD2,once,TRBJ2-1,CASSEGTSGDEQFF,TGTGCCAGCAGTGAGGGGACTAGCGGGGATGAGCAGTTCTTC
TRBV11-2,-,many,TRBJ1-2,CASSLDLRHGYTF,TGTGCCAGCAGCTTAGATCTTCGTCATGGCTACACCTTC